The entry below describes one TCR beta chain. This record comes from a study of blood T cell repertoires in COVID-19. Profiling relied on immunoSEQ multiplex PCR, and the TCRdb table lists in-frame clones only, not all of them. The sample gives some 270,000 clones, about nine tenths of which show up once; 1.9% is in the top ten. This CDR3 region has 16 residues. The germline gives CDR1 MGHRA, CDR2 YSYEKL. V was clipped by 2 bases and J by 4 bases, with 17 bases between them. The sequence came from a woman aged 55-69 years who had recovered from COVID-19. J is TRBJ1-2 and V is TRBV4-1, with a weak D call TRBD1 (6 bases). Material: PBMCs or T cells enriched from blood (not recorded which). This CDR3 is CASSQPPGHPVYGYTF. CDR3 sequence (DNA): TGCGCCAGCAGCCAACCTCCGGGACACCCTGTCTATGGCTACACCTTC.